The present T cell receptor beta chain was sequenced within a study of cytomegalovirus exposure and HLA in healthy donors. Use of 60 Vbeta and 13 Jbeta primers characterized the PCR. Here immunoSEQ multiplex PCR was the method, and the copy in TCRdb shows in-frame clones only, minus some. The sample holds approximately 59,000 clones; approximately 80% are singletons and the top ten take less than 3.5%. Remarks on this clone: The antigen remains undetermined.

The CDR3 extends over 17 amino acids. Findings and caveats of the study: The investigators catalogued 150 to 200 TCR beta chains as cytomegalovirus-associated. It emerged from a later analysis that several of the most significant clusters appeared to be linked to common viral pathogens. Later on, a genetic analysis was performed. It linked a missense variant in DCLRE1C with V- and J-gene trimming of TCR beta. Earlier analysis found most TCR beta V segments productive about 87% or about 30% of the time.

The receptor's source is a girl aged 10 to 17 in good health and CMV-seropositive. Material for sequencing was PBMCs. The gene calls are TRBV12-2 and TRBJ2-6; TRBD2 is the table's D call and was not checked against the DNA. TRBV12-2 is a known pseudogene. CDR3 in amino acids: CASRSFWESPGANVLTF. The CDR3 nucleotides read TGTGCAAGTCGCTCCTTCTGGGAGTCGCCTGGGGCCAACGTCCTGACTTTC.